This entry lists 18 T cell receptor beta chains sequenced from one sample in a study of T-cell memory formation after mild COVID-19. In TCRdb, the 5' RACE reads were re-called with MiXCR into one record per CDR3 protein. The data hold 400,000 to 500,000 distinct CDR3 sequences, with roughly 17% observed a single time. The sample was PBMCs or a T cell subset sorted from them (not recorded which). These receptors were obtained from a man between 18 and 35 years old who had mild COVID-19 (a few samples of this study predate the infection). Cell type and time point are not known.

The chain has TRBV27 and TRBJ2-2; no clear D gene. The germline V gene has CDR1 MNHEY and CDR2 SMNVEV (reference sequence). The CDR3 length is 17 residues. The ends were cut back, 3 bases at V and 0 bases at J, with 14 bases in the middle. In DNA, the CDR3 is TGTGCCAGCAGTTTCTTCCTTAGAGGTGCGAACACCGGGGAGCTGTTTTTT. This gives the protein CASSFFLRGANTGELFF.

This clonotype was counted ten times or more. The CDR3 DNA sequence: TGTGCCAGCAGGCTCTCTGGGGCCAACGTCCTGACTTTC. Residues: CASRLSGANVLTF. The V and J genes are TRBV27 and TRBJ2-6, with no clear D. The CDR3 has 13 amino acids. Trimming removed 6 bases from V and 0 bases from J, with 3 bases in between. CDR1 MNHEY and CDR2 SMNVEV come from the germline V gene (reference sequence).

This clonotype was counted between two and nine times. The V call is TRBV4-1, the J call TRBJ1-1, with no clear D. The CDR3 extends over 15 amino acids. V shed 1 base and J shed 1 base, with 10 bases lying between them. CDR1 and CDR2 (germline): MGHRA, YSYEKL. The CDR3 region is CASSQVQDRNTEAFF. CDR3 DNA sequence: TGCGCCAGCAGCCAAGTGCAGGACCGGAACACTGAAGCTTTCTTT.

This clonotype was found many times. This chain connects TRBV7-9 to TRBJ1-1; D is uncertain. The CDR3 contains 12 residues. Trimming took 5 bases from V and 1 from J, leaving 5 bases between them. Germline assignment: CDR1 SEHNR and CDR2 FQNEAQ (reference sequence). CDR3 residues: CASSRGNTEAFF. CDR3 in DNA: TGTGCCAGCAGCCGGGGGAACACTGAAGCTTTCTTT.

There are many counts of this clonotype. The chain combines TRBV5-1 with TRBJ2-7; possibly TRBD1 or TRBD2 for D (5 bases each). In germline, CDR1 is SGHRS, CDR2 YFSETQ. V was trimmed by 4 bases and J by 0 bases, leaving 11 bases between them. The CDR3 contains 14 residues. The chain's CDR3 is CASSLSGSSYEQYV. The CDR3 bases are TGCGCCAGCAGCCTATCAGGGAGCTCCTACGAGCAGTACGTC.

This chain links TRBV4-3 with TRBJ2-1; 11 bases line up with TRBD2. This CDR3 region has 18 residues. V shed 1 base and J 6 bases; nucleotides not matched to a gene: 11. Germline CDR1 and CDR2: LGHNA and YSLEER. The DNA of the CDR3 is TGCGCCAGCAGCCAAGGGGCCCTTATAGCGGGAGGGTCCAATGAGCAGTTCTTC. Its translation is CASSQGALIAGGSNEQFF.

This clonotype appeared a few times. V is TRBV7-8 and J is TRBJ1-6; D unresolved. V was clipped by 5 bases and J by 7 bases, with 9 bases between them. There are 13 residues in the CDR3. Germline V lookup: CDR1 SGHVS, CDR2 FQNEAQ. The CDR3 reads CASSPSENSPLHF. The CDR3 region has the DNA TGTGCCAGCAGCCCGTCTGAGAATTCACCCCTCCACTTT.

The genes are TRBV6-2 or TRBV6-3 and TRBJ2-7; unclear D gene. The CDR3 totals 13 residues. The V gene lost 2 bases and the J gene lost 2 bases, with 7 bases spanning the gap. The germline CDR1 and CDR2 sequences are MNHEY and SVGEGT. The CDR3 nucleotides read TGTGCCAGCAGTTACGGGATGGCCTACGAGCAGTACGTC. Its protein product is CASSYGMAYEQYV.

This clonotype has a handful of counts. The J gene is TRBJ2-3, the V gene TRBV29-1; 9 nucleotides line up with TRBD1. Per germline, CDR1 SQVTM and CDR2 ANQGSEA. The CDR3 extends over 16 amino acids. V dropped 6 bases and J dropped 1; count of bases not matched to a gene: 11. CDR3 sequence (DNA): TGCAGCGTGCTTTATGTCCGGGACAGGGGCACAGATACGCAGTATTTT. Translating gives CSVLYVRDRGTDTQYF.

A single count supports this clonotype. This chain joins TRBV11-3 and TRBJ2-4; D tentatively reads TRBD1 or TRBD2 (7 bases each). The CDR3 has 16 amino acids. Trimming took 5 bases from V and 3 from J, leaving 17 bases between them. CDR1 and CDR2 from the germline V gene are SGHNT and YENEEA. Written as DNA, the CDR3 is TGTGCCAGCAGCCAGGGGGGGACCTTTGGCAAAAACATTCAGTACTTC. Its translation: CASSQGGTFGKNIQYF.

The chain couples TRBV27 to TRBJ1-2; weak D call: TRBD1 (6 bases). This CDR3 region has 15 residues. Germline loops: CDR1 MNHEY, CDR2 SMNVEV (reference sequence). Trimming pared 4 bases from V and 2 bases from J, leaving 14 bases between. The CDR3 region has the DNA TGTGCCAGCAGTTGGGGTCCGGGGGGCAACTATGGCTACACCTTC. Protein: CASSWGPGGNYGYTF.

This clonotype was seen a few times. The chain uses TRBV4-1 and TRBJ2-2; possibly TRBD2 for D (5 bases). Germline CDR1 and CDR2: MGHRA and YSYEKL. The germline V and J ends were trimmed by 2 bases and 6 bases, with 16 bases remaining between them. CDR3 length: 16 residues. The CDR3 loop is CASSQPTRKAAGELFF. In DNA form, the CDR3 reads TGCGCCAGCAGCCAACCCACTAGAAAGGCGGCCGGGGAGCTGTTTTTT.

The chain is built from TRBV18 and TRBJ2-3; TRBD1 matches 8 bases. CDR1 KGHSH and CDR2 LQKENI come from the germline V gene. Trimming cost V 6 bases and J 6 bases; bases outside gene matches: 2. This CDR3 contains 12 residues. The CDR3: CASSDRDDTQYF. The CDR3 DNA follows: TGTGCCAGCTCGGACAGGGACGATACGCAGTATTTT.

This clonotype has only a few counts. This chain links TRBV7-2 with TRBJ2-7, with 10 bases fitting TRBD2. The germline V gene has CDR1 SGHTA and CDR2 FQGNSA. V lost 4 bases, J lost 4 bases, and 1 base stayed unmatched. The CDR3 is 13 amino acids. The CDR3 protein is CASSSLAGYEQYV. CDR3 in DNA: TGTGCCAGCAGCTCACTAGCGGGGTACGAGCAGTACGTC.

This chain uses TRBV6-2 or TRBV6-3 with TRBJ2-7, with 8 bases lining up with TRBD2. The CDR3 loop spans 13 amino acids. J gave up 3 bases and V 7 bases, and 5 bases lay outside the gene matches. Germline CDR1 is MNHEY and CDR2 is SVGEGT. The CDR3 nucleotides are TGTGCCAGCACCTCGGGAGGGTTCTACGAGCAGTACGTC. Translated, it gives CASTSGGFYEQYV.

In this sample, this clonotype turned up a few times. The chain employs TRBV6-2 or TRBV6-3 and TRBJ2-3; weak D call: TRBD2 (5 bases). The CDR3 spans 12 residues. V was pared by 2 bases and J by 5 bases, with 5 bases between. The germline V gene encodes CDR1 MNHEY and CDR2 SVGEGT. This CDR3 is CASSYREDTQYF. As DNA, the CDR3 is TGTGCCAGCAGTTACCGGGAAGATACGCAGTATTTT.

This chain uses TRBV20-1 with TRBJ1-1; D unclear. The CDR3 has 11 residues. The germline V gene has CDR1 DFQATT and CDR2 SNEGSKA (reference sequence). V gave up 3 bases and J gave up 0 bases, with 2 bases separating them. CDR3 sequence reads: CSARVNTEAFF. In DNA, the CDR3 is TGCAGTGCTAGGGTGAACACTGAAGCTTTCTTT.

V usage is TRBV6-2 or TRBV6-3 and J usage is TRBJ2-1; D might be TRBD2 (6 bases). The CDR3 totals 15 residues. V gave up 7 bases and J gave up 4 bases, with 17 bases separating them. Germline V gene lookup returns CDR1 MNHEY and CDR2 SVGEGT. The CDR3 coding sequence is TGTGCCAGCAAGGAGGGGCGGGGCCCGTACAATGAGCAGTTCTTC. Translating it yields CASKEGRGPYNEQFF.